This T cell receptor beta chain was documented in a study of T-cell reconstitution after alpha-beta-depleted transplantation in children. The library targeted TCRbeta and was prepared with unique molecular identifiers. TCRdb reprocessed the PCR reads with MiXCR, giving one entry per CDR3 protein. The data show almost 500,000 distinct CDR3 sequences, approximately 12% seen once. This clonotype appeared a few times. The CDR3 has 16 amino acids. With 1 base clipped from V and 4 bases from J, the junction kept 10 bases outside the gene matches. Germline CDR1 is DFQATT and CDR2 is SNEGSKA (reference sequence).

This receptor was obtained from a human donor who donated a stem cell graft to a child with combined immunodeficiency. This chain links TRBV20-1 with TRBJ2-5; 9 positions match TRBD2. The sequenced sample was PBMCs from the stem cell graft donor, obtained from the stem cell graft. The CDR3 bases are TGCAGTGCTAGAGCCCCCGGGGGACTAGCTATAGAGACCCAGTACTTC. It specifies CSARAPGGLAIETQYF.